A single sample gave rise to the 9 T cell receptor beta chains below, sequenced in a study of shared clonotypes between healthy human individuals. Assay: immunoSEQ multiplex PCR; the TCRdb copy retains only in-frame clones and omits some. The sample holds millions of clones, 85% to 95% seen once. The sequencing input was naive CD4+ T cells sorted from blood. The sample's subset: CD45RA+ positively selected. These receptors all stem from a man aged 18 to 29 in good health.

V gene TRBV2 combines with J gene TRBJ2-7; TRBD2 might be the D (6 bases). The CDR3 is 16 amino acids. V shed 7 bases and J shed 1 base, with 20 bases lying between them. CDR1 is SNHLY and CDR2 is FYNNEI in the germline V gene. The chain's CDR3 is CASTVKERVGSYEQYF. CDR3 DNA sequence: TGTGCCAGCACGGTTAAAGAGCGGGTTGGATCCTACGAGCAGTACTTC.

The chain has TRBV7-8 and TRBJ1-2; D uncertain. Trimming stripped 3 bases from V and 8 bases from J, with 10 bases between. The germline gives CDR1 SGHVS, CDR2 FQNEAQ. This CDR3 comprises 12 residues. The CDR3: CASSLAASGYTF. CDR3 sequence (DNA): TGTGCCAGCAGCTTGGCGGCTTCCGGCTACACCTTC.

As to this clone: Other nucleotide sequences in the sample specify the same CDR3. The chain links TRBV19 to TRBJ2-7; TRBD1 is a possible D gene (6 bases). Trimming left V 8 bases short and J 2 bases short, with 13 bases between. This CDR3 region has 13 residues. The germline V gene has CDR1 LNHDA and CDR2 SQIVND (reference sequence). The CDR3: CASGEQGAYEQYF. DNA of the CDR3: TGTGCCAGTGGGGAACAGGGTGCCTACGAGCAGTACTTC. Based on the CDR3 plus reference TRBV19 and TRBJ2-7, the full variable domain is DGGITQSPKYLFRKEGQNVTLSCEQNLNHDAMYWYRQDPGQGLRLIYYSQIVNDFQKGDIAEGYSVSREKKESFPLTVTSAQKNPTAFYLCASGEQGAYEQYFGPGTRLTVT.

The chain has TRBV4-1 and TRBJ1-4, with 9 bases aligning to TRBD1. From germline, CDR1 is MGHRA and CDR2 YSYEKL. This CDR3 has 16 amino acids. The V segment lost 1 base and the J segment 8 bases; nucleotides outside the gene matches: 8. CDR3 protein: CASSQVWTGAGEKLFF. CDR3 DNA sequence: TGCGCCAGCAGCCAAGTCTGGACAGGGGCAGGCGAAAAACTGTTTTTT.

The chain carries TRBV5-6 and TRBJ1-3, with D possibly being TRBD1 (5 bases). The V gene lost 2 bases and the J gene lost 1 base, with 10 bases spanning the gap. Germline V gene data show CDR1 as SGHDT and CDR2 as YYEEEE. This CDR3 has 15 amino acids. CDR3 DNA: TGTGCCAGCAGCTTACAGGCCTTTTCTGGAAACACCATATATTTT. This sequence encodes CASSLQAFSGNTIYF.

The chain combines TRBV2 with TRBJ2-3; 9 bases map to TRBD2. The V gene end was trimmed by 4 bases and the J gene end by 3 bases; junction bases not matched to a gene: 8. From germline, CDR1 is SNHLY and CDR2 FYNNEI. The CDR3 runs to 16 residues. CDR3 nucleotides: TGTGCCAGCAGTGGCCTGGCGGGAGGGCCGACAGATACGCAGTATTTT. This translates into CASSGLAGGPTDTQYF.

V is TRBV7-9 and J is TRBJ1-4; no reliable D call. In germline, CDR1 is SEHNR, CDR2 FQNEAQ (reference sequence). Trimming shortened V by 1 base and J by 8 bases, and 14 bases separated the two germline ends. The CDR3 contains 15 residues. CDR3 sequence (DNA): TGTGCCAGCAGCTTAGTAGGGTCAATGGGGGAAAAACTGTTTTTT. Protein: CASSLVGSMGEKLFF.

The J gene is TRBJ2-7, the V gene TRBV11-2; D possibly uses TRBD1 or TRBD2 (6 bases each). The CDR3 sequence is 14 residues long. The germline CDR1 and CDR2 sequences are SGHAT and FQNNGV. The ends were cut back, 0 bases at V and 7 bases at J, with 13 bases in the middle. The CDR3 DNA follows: TGTGCCAGCAGCTTAGATCTAGGGGGGCTTGAGCAGTACTTC. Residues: CASSLDLGGLEQYF.

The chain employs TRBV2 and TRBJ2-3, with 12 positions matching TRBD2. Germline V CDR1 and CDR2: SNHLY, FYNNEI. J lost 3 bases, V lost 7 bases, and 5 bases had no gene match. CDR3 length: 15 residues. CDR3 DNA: TGTGCCAGCACTATACTAGCGGGAGGAACAGATACGCAGTATTTT. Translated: CASTILAGGTDTQYF.